This TCR beta chain was obtained from a study of T cells after yellow fever vaccination. General study results and limits: Post-booster repertoires contained most primary-vaccination clones again (96% CD4, about 90% CD8).

The CDR3 covers 13 residues. CDR1 is LNHNV, CDR2 YYDKDF, per germline (reference sequence). The V end lost 0 bases, the J end lost 7 bases, and 9 bases lay between the germline ends. This clonotype has only a few counts. The antigen remains unidentified. TCRdb re-called the 5' RACE reads with MiXCR, one entry per CDR3 protein. This sample has over 150,000 distinct CDR3 sequences; under 7.5% occur once, and the top ten carry 2.5%. The chain joins TRBV15 to TRBJ1-1, with unresolved D. This TCR was recovered from a man aged 18 to 30 who received the YFV17D yellow fever vaccine. The sample in question was CD4+ T cells sorted from PBMCs, obtained 5 days after the first yellow fever vaccination. The CDR3 loop reads CATSREDTSEAFF. The CDR3 DNA reads as TGTGCCACCAGCAGAGAAGACACCAGTGAAGCTTTCTTT.